This is a list of T cell receptor beta chains from one sample in a study of blood T cell repertoires in COVID-19. Using immunoSEQ multiplex PCR, the repertoire was profiled, and TCRdb retains in-frame clones only, with some absent. The sample holds roughly 300,000 clones; roughly 93% are singletons and the top ten take approximately 2.5%. What was sequenced was PBMCs or T cells enriched from blood (not recorded which). These receptors were obtained from a woman aged 40-49 years with acute COVID-19. CDR3s include the opening cysteine and the closing phenylalanine or tryptophan. A D gene is named only where the DNA matches it firmly. Rows may omit the clone size; those that give it use once, few, many or a size class.

TRBJ1-2,TRBD1,TRBV5-4,-,CASSDRANYGYTF,TGTGCCAGCAGCGACAGGGCCAACTATGGCTACACCTTC
TRBJ2-6,-,TRBV4-2,-,CASSQDRPDYSGANVLTF,TGTGCCAGCAGCCAAGACAGGCCGGATTACTCTGGGGCCAACGTCCTGACTTTC
TRBJ2-3,-,TRBV7-8,-,CASSGRGLGRTYTDTQYF,TGTGCCAGCAGCGGCAGGGGCCTTGGGCGGACATACACAGATACGCAGTATTTT
TRBJ1-6,TRBD1,TRBV14,-,CASSQRTGIFSPLHF,TGTGCCAGCAGCCAACGGACAGGGATCTTCTCACCCCTCCACTTT
TRBJ1-2,-,TRBV30,-,CAWSAGGGGGYTF,TGTGCCTGGAGTGCGGGGGGAGGCGGAGGCTACACCTTC
TRBJ1-5,TRBD1,TRBV28,-,CASNSAWDRGSRTSNQPQHF,TGTGCCAGCAACTCCGCCTGGGACAGGGGGTCCCGAACTAGCAATCAGCCCCAGCATTTT
TRBJ2-1,TRBD2,TRBV6-2/TRBV6-3,-,CASSPRQGGNNEQFF,TGTGCCAGCAGTCCGAGGCAGGGAGGGAACAATGAGCAGTTCTTC
TRBJ2-7,TRBD1,TRBV7-9,-,CASSLPGQLGEQYF,TGTGCCAGCAGCTTACCGGGACAGTTGGGGGAGCAGTACTTC
TRBJ2-7,TRBD2,TRBV4-2,-,CASSQESGLDYEQYF,TGTGCCAGCAGCCAAGAGTCTGGACTAGACTACGAGCAGTACTTC
TRBJ2-1,TRBD2,TRBV11-2,-,CASSLIRLPSGGTYNEQFF,TGTGCCAGCAGCTTAATCAGATTGCCTAGCGGGGGAACCTACAATGAGCAGTTCTTC
TRBJ2-3,TRBD2,TRBV9,-,CASSVRSGGSDTQYF,TGTGCCAGCAGCGTCAGGAGCGGGGGGTCAGATACGCAGTATTTT
TRBJ1-1,-,TRBV5-5,-,CASSTVPAPGNTEAFF,TGTGCCAGCAGCACTGTCCCAGCCCCGGGGAACACTGAAGCTTTCTTT
TRBJ1-5,TRBD1,TRBV28,-,CASSSGGAGDSNQPQHF,TGTGCCAGCAGTTCAGGGGGCGCTGGGGATAGCAATCAGCCCCAGCATTTT
TRBJ1-5,TRBD1,TRBV27,once,CASSGKAGQFSGQPQHF,TGTGCCAGCAGTGGGAAGGCGGGACAGTTTAGCGGTCAGCCCCAGCATTTT
TRBJ1-3,-,TRBV5-5,-,CASSSGDGNTIYF,TGTGCCAGCAGCTCCGGGGATGGAAACACCATATATTTT
TRBJ2-3,-,TRBV7-2,-,CASSRTDTQYF,TGTGCCAGCAGCCGGACAGATACGCAGTATTTT
TRBJ2-5,-,TRBV28,-,CASSLSPGVMEETQYF,TGTGCCAGCAGTTTGTCCCCCGGGGTTATGGAAGAGACCCAGTACTTC
TRBJ2-7,-,TRBV29-1,-,CSVSGFYEQYF,TGCAGCGTGTCAGGGTTCTACGAGCAGTACTTC
TRBJ2-3,-,TRBV10-3,-,CAIKSGLGVVQNASTDTQYF,TGTGCCATCAAGTCGGGTTTAGGTGTAGTTCAGAACGCTAGCACAGATACGCAGTATTTT
TRBJ1-5,-,TRBV19,once,CASSIEQGRPQHF,TGTGCCAGTAGTATAGAGCAGGGTCGGCCCCAGCATTTT
TRBJ2-4,-,TRBV7-9,-,CASSLARLGEVQYF,TGTGCCAGCAGCTTAGCGAGGCTTGGCGAAGTTCAGTACTTC
TRBJ2-7,TRBD2,TRBV18,-,CASSPGLAGVEQYF,TGTGCCAGCTCACCGGGACTAGCGGGAGTCGAGCAGTACTTC
TRBJ2-7,TRBD2,TRBV28,-,CASSPRREFSYEQYF,TGTGCCAGCAGCCCGAGGCGGGAGTTTTCCTACGAGCAGTACTTC
TRBJ1-4,-,TRBV19,-,CASSTGVKNEKLFF,TGTGCCAGTAGTACAGGTGTGAAGAATGAAAAACTGTTTTTT
TRBJ2-3,-,TRBV7-2,-,CASSLGALTDTQYF,TGTGCCAGCAGCTTAGGGGCCCTCACAGATACGCAGTATTTT
TRBJ1-1,-,TRBV27,once,CASSSRTANTEAFF,TGTGCCAGCAGTTCACGGACAGCGAACACTGAAGCTTTCTTT
TRBJ1-6,-,TRBV11-2,-,CASSSGRGNYNSPLHF,TGTGCCAGCTCCTCCGGTAGGGGCAACTATAATTCACCCCTCCACTTT
TRBJ2-7,-,TRBV6-5,-,CASSYQGGQSYEQYF,TGTGCCAGCAGTTACCAGGGAGGACAATCCTACGAGCAGTACTTC
TRBJ1-1,-,TRBV29-1,-,CSVEDPGKPMNTEAFF,TGCAGCGTTGAAGATCCAGGGAAGCCCATGAACACTGAAGCTTTCTTT
TRBJ2-7,TRBD1,TRBV3-1/TRBV3-2,-,CASSLRTGVPYEQYF,TGTGCCAGCAGCCTCCGGACAGGGGTACCCTACGAGCAGTACTTC
TRBJ2-7,-,TRBV9,-,CASSVDSPYEQYF,TGTGCCAGCAGCGTAGATAGCCCCTACGAGCAGTACTTC
TRBJ1-2,TRBD1,TRBV19,-,CASSIGGTDRNYGYTF,TGTGCCAGTAGTATTGGTGGGACAGACCGTAACTATGGCTACACCTTC
TRBJ1-2,-,TRBV7-9,-,CASSSFRAGDNYGYTF,TGTGCCAGCAGCTCGTTTCGGGCAGGGGATAACTATGGCTACACCTTC
TRBJ2-3,TRBD2,TRBV30,-,CAWSVTSGRTDTQYF,TGTGCCTGGAGTGTGACTAGCGGGAGAACAGATACGCAGTATTTT
TRBJ1-2,-,TRBV4-3,few,CASSQGPGLQYGYTF,TGCGCCAGCAGCCAAGGGCCGGGACTGCAGTATGGCTACACCTTC
TRBJ1-1,TRBD1,TRBV6-2/TRBV6-3,-,CASSTKGGQGASGTEAFF,TGTGCCAGCAGTACCAAAGGAGGGCAGGGGGCGAGTGGCACTGAAGCTTTCTTT
TRBJ2-5,TRBD2,TRBV5-8,-,CASSLGLLAGDKETQYF,TGTGCCAGCAGCTTGGGCCTGTTAGCGGGGGATAAAGAGACCCAGTACTTC
TRBJ2-7,TRBD1,TRBV3-1/TRBV3-2,-,CASSQGAGGEEQYF,TGTGCCAGCAGCCAAGGGGCAGGGGGCGAGGAGCAGTACTTC
TRBJ1-6,-,TRBV5-1,-,CASSLSQGGDSPLHF,TGCGCCAGCAGCTTAAGCCAGGGAGGGGATTCACCCCTCCACTTT
TRBJ1-5,-,TRBV7-8,-,CASSLTGSRSNQPQHF,TGTGCCAGCAGCCTGACAGGTTCGAGGAGCAATCAGCCCCAGCATTTT
TRBJ1-6,TRBD1,TRBV28,-,CASSLDRVGTLPSPLHF,TGTGCCAGCAGCCTCGACAGGGTTGGGACCCTCCCTTCACCCCTCCACTTT
TRBJ2-5,-,TRBV7-2,-,CASRGQGQDGTQYF,TGTGCCAGCAGGGGGCAGGGGCAAGACGGGACCCAGTACTTC
TRBJ2-1,-,TRBV27,-,CASSLYRTSAYNEQFF,TGTGCCAGCAGTTTATACCGAACTAGTGCTTACAATGAGCAGTTCTTC
TRBJ1-5,TRBD1,TRBV24-1,-,CATRGTGDGNQPQHF,TGTGCCACCAGAGGTACAGGGGACGGCAATCAGCCCCAGCATTTT
TRBJ1-5,-,TRBV6-5,-,CASSLTDRRGQPQHF,TGTGCCAGCAGTCTAACTGACAGGCGAGGTCAGCCCCAGCATTTT
TRBJ2-2,TRBD2,TRBV2,-,CASKEREPGELFF,TGTGCCAGCAAAGAGCGGGAGCCCGGGGAGCTGTTTTTT